This is a list of T cell receptor beta chains from one sample in a study of Tregs in tolerant kidney transplant recipients. Produced via immunoSEQ multiplex PCR; TCRdb's table is partial and in-frame only. The sample holds approximately 82,000 clones, approximately 94% seen once. Specimen: CD4+ T cells from blood (PBMCs), collected 12 months after the transplant. These receptors all come from a human patient who received a combined kidney and bone marrow transplant. The graft donor may account for some of the T cells. CDR3s include the opening cysteine and the closing phenylalanine or tryptophan. Fields, in order: J gene, V gene, D gene, clone size, CDR3 protein, CDR3 DNA. The D gene is left open where the match is weak. Clone size, where shown, is once, few, many, or a class for clones that have expanded.

TRBJ2-3 | TRBV7-2 | TRBD2 | . | CASSLASGTLDTQYF | TGTGCCAGCAGCTTAGCTAGCGGGACGTTAGATACGCAGTATTTT
TRBJ2-1 | TRBV7-6 | TRBD2 | . | CASSRGTSGLGEQFF | TGTGCCAGCAGCCGAGGGACTAGCGGCCTAGGGGAACAGTTCTTC
TRBJ2-7 | TRBV2 | TRBD2 | . | CASMLRTSGRRATYEQYF | TGTGCCAGCATGCTTCGGACTAGCGGGCGGCGGGCGACCTACGAGCAGTACTTC
TRBJ1-2 | TRBV7-2 | . | . | CASSLISYGYTF | TGTGCCAGCAGCTTAATCAGCTATGGCTACACCTTC
TRBJ2-5 | TRBV7-2 | TRBD1 | . | CASSLADRGETQYF | TGTGCCAGCAGCTTAGCTGACAGGGGAGAGACCCAGTACTTC
TRBJ2-5 | TRBV5-1 | TRBD1 | . | CASSLNRGMEETQYF | TGCGCCAGCAGCTTGAACAGGGGGATGGAAGAGACCCAGTACTTC
TRBJ2-5 | TRBV10-3 | TRBD1 | . | CAIAIGDRGGLTQYF | TGTGCCATCGCCATTGGGGACAGGGGAGGGTTGACCCAGTACTTC
TRBJ1-2 | TRBV29-1 | TRBD1 | . | CSARTGGVGYGYTF | TGCAGCGCCAGGACAGGGGGCGTTGGCTATGGCTACACCTTC
TRBJ2-7 | TRBV7-2 | TRBD2 | . | CASSSIGLAGAYEQYF | TGTGCCAGCAGCTCGATCGGGCTAGCGGGAGCATACGAGCAGTACTTC
TRBJ2-3 | TRBV7-9 | . | . | CASSFSRQVTDTQYF | TGTGCCAGCAGCTTCTCCCGTCAGGTCACAGATACGCAGTATTTT
TRBJ1-4 | TRBV5-1 | . | . | CASRTRGRNEKLFF | TGCGCCAGCCGAACACGGGGGAGGAATGAAAAACTGTTTTTT
TRBJ2-7 | TRBV30 | TRBD2 | . | CAWSRLAGGSYEQYF | TGTGCCTGGAGCCGGCTAGCGGGAGGTTCCTACGAGCAGTACTTC
TRBJ1-2 | TRBV6-5 | . | . | CASSGYTGYTF | TGTGCCAGCAGCGGGTATACGGGCTACACCTTC
TRBJ1-1 | TRBV4-3 | . | . | CASSQVPDKILMNTEAFF | TGCGCCAGCAGCCAAGTTCCAGATAAAATTTTGATGAACACTGAAGCTTTCTTT
TRBJ2-7 | TRBV5-5 | TRBD1 | once | CASSLVTGGYEQYF | TGTGCCAGCAGCTTGGTTACAGGGGGCTACGAGCAGTACTTC
TRBJ2-1 | TRBV19 | TRBD2 | . | CAIATSGRSSGEQFF | TGTGCCATCGCGACTAGCGGGAGGTCATCCGGTGAGCAGTTCTTC
TRBJ2-4 | TRBV14 | TRBD2 | . | CASSQRGGTGDGNIQYF | TGTGCCAGCAGCCAGCGGGGGGGTACTGGGGACGGAAACATTCAGTACTTC
TRBJ1-2 | TRBV18 | . | . | CASSPSSNGLDGTF | TGTGCCAGCTCCCCATCATCAAACGGACTGGATGGCACCTTC
TRBJ2-5 | TRBV11-3 | TRBD1 | once | CASSTTTGGSQETQYF | TGTGCCAGCAGCACCACGACAGGGGGGTCCCAAGAGACCCAGTACTTC
TRBJ2-3 | TRBV11-2 | TRBD2 | . | CASSLSGAGGPFWAQYF | TGTGCCAGCAGCTTATCAGGGGCGGGAGGGCCCTTTTGGGCGCAGTATTTT
TRBJ2-7 | TRBV2 | . | . | CASSEALWAHEQYF | TGTGCCAGCAGTGAAGCGCTTTGGGCCCACGAGCAGTACTTC
TRBJ2-2 | TRBV5-1 | . | once | CASRVDPNTGELFF | TGCGCCAGCAGAGTAGATCCTAACACCGGGGAGCTGTTTTTT
TRBJ1-1 | TRBV19 | . | . | CASTPRMNTEAFF | TGTGCCAGTACCCCCAGGATGAACACTGAAGCTTTCTTT
TRBJ1-3 | TRBV5-1 | . | . | CASSFGAFSGNTIYF | TGCGCCAGCAGCTTTGGGGCCTTCTCTGGAAACACCATATATTTT
TRBJ2-6 | TRBV7-6 | . | . | CASSDFLRDWSSGANVLTF | TGTGCCAGCAGCGATTTTCTTAGGGACTGGAGCTCTGGGGCCAACGTCCTGACTTTC
TRBJ2-2 | TRBV10-2 | . | few | CASRETLDGGELFF | TGCGCCAGCAGGGAGACCCTAGATGGCGGGGAGCTGTTTTTT
TRBJ2-3 | TRBV7-6 | TRBD1 | . | CASSPQTGTDTQYF | TGTGCCAGCAGCCCTCAGACAGGGACAGATACGCAGTATTTT
TRBJ2-2 | TRBV19 | TRBD2 | . | CATLGLAGGSNTGELFF | TGTGCCACCTTGGGACTAGCGGGAGGGTCGAACACCGGGGAGCTGTTTTTT
TRBJ2-3 | TRBV2 | TRBD2 | . | CASSEGLAGADTQYF | TGTGCCAGCAGTGAAGGACTAGCGGGAGCGGATACGCAGTATTTT
TRBJ2-7 | TRBV4-2 | TRBD1 | . | CASSQDWDRGLNEQYF | TGTGCCAGCAGCCAAGATTGGGACAGGGGTCTCAACGAGCAGTACTTC
TRBJ1-2 | TRBV18 | . | . | CASSPPGGAGYTF | TGTGCCAGCTCACCTCCGGGGGGAGCTGGCTACACCTTC
TRBJ2-7 | TRBV11-2 | TRBD2 | . | CASSLTSIAGQYF | TGTGCCAGCAGCTTAACCTCAATAGCGGGGCAGTACTTC
TRBJ2-3 | TRBV5-1 | TRBD2 | . | CASSVLATDTQYF | TGCGCCAGCAGCGTACTAGCGACAGATACGCAGTATTTT
TRBJ1-1 | TRBV5-1 | . | . | CASSLGQGRAFF | TGCGCCAGCAGCTTGGGGCAGGGGAGAGCTTTCTTT
TRBJ1-1 | TRBV5-1 | . | . | CASAPSGMNTEAFF | TGCGCCAGCGCCCCTAGTGGAATGAACACTGAAGCTTTCTTT
TRBJ2-2 | TRBV2 | . | . | CASRPVRGATGELFF | TGTGCCAGCAGACCCGTCAGGGGGGCCACCGGGGAGCTGTTTTTT
TRBJ2-7 | TRBV5-1 | TRBD2 | . | CASSWGGTSGGAYEQYF | TGCGCCAGCAGCTGGGGGGGGACTAGCGGGGGAGCTTACGAGCAGTACTTC
TRBJ1-5 | TRBV19 | . | . | CASSFSGQPQHF | TGTGCCAGTAGTTTCTCAGGGCAGCCCCAGCATTTT
TRBJ1-1 | TRBV5-4 | . | . | CASSQRTSGGWKAEAFF | TGTGCCAGCAGCCAACGTACAAGTGGAGGGTGGAAGGCTGAAGCTTTCTTT
TRBJ2-5 | TRBV5-1 | TRBD2 | . | CASSHLAGVEETQYF | TGCGCCAGCAGCCATCTAGCGGGAGTTGAAGAGACCCAGTACTTC